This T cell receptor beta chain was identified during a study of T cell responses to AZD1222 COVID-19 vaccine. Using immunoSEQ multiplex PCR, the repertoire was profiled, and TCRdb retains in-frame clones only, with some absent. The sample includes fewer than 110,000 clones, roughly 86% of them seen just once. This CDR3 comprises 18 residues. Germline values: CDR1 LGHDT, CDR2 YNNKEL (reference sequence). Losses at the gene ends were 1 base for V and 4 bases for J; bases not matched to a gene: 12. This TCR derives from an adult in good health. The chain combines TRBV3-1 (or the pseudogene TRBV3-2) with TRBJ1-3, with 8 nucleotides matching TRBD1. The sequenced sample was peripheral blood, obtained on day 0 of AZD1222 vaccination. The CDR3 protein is CASSQGIGTGGFGNTIYF. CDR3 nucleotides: TGTGCCAGCAGCCAAGGTATCGGGACAGGAGGCTTCGGAAACACCATATATTTT.